This TCR beta chain came from a study of PD-1 blockade in classical Hodgkin lymphoma. Details on this clone: Its target is unknown.

Whole-study results and caveats: Similar baseline diversity was found in complete responders and newly diagnosed patients.

Every patient experienced relapse after autologous stem cell transplantation, and brentuximab vedotin exposure varied. V was clipped by 2 bases and J by 9 bases, with 17 bases between them. The CDR3 is 15 amino acids. Germline V gives CDR1 GTSNPN, CDR2 SVGIG (reference sequence). Assay: immunoSEQ multiplex PCR; the TCRdb copy retains only in-frame clones and omits some. The sample includes tens of thousands of clones, roughly 89% of them seen just once. The sample consisted of peripheral blood mononuclear cells (PBMCs), taken before the second cycle of nivolumab. The TCR was taken from a human donor with classical Hodgkin lymphoma. J is TRBJ1-6 and V is TRBV30; the D gene is possibly TRBD1 (6 bases). The CDR3 DNA reads as TGTGCCTGGAGTAAAATCCGAGGAGGGGGTTCACCCCTCCACTTT. Protein product: CAWSKIRGGGSPLHF.